This T cell receptor beta chain was captured by sequencing in a study of glioma-infiltrating T cells. Study-wide context: Before surgery, glioma patients received dexamethasone for at most six days. Study-level points and caveats: Gliomas, especially low-grade, showed above-expected tissue-blood divergence; non-neoplastic patients showed below.

The trim removed 3 bases at V and 0 bases at J, leaving 4 bases unmatched. Germline V lookup: CDR1 MNHEY, CDR2 SVGEGT. This CDR3 is built from 16 residues. Amplification of TCR alpha and beta CDR3 regions from RNA used iRepertoire nested multiplex PCR. Using its own MiXCR run on the multiplex PCR reads, TCRdb lists one record per CDR3 protein. In the table there are a few hundred thousand distinct CDR3 sequences, less than 50% of which are singletons. On this clonotype itself: Its antigen is as yet unknown.

The rearrangement joins TRBV6-2 or TRBV6-3 to TRBJ2-3, with 9 bases aligning to TRBD1. Sequencing was done on a sample of glioma tissue, nonneoplastic brain tissue, or PBMCs (not recorded which). This receptor was taken from a human donor with low-grade glioma or glioblastoma, undergoing nonglioma brain surgery, or in good health (not recorded which). CDR3 coding DNA: TGTGCCAGCAGTTATAAGGGGACAGGGAGCACAGATACGCAGTATTTT. This sequence encodes CASSYKGTGSTDTQYF.